The clone carrying this T cell receptor beta chain was detected many times. The source of the sample is a study of early T cells in non-severe SARS-CoV-2 infection. Individual cDNA molecules were tagged with unique molecular identifiers, the study reported. MiXCR, run by TCRdb on the 5' RACE reads, gives a single entry per CDR3 protein. This sample has around 83,000 distinct CDR3 sequences; 9.5% to 15% occur once, and the top ten carry 4.4%. In germline, CDR1 is SGHNT, CDR2 YYREEE (reference sequence). This CDR3 comprises 14 residues. Trimming left V 0 bases short and J 4 bases short, with 8 bases between.

Sample: whole blood, taken at baseline. This chain connects TRBV5-4 to TRBJ1-3; no reliable D call. The origin of this receptor is an adult who was a healthcare worker with PCR-confirmed SARS-CoV-2 infection or an uninfected control (not recorded which). In DNA, the CDR3 is TGTGCCAGCAGCTTGGACGACGGAGGAAACACCATATATTTT. This codes for CASSLDDGGNTIYF.